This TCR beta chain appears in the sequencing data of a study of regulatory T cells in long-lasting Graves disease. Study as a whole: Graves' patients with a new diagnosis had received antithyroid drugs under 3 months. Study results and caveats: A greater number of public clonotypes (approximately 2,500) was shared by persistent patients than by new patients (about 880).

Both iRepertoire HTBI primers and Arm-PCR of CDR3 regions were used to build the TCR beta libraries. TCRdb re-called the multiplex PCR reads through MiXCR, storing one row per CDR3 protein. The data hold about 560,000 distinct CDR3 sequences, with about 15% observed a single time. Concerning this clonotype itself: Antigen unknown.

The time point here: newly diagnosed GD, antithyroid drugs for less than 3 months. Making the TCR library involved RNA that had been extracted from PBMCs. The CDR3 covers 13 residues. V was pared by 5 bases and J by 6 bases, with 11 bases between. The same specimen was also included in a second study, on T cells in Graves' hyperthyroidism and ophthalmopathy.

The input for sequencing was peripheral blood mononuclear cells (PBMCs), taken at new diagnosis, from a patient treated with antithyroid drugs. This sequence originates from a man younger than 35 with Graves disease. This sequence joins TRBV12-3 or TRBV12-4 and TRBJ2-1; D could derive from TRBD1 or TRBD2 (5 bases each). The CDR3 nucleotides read TGTGCCAGCAGTCCCCGGGGCAGCAATGAGCAGTTCTTC. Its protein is CASSPRGSNEQFF.